This paragraph covers one T cell receptor (beta chain) sequence. V gave up 11 bases and J gave up 8 bases; unmatched junction bases: 11. The germline gives CDR1 SNHLY, CDR2 FYNNEI. CDR3 length: 12 amino acids. This specimen comes from a study of blood T cell repertoires in COVID-19. In the study overall: The study drew acute and convalescent COVID-19 samples from the United States, Italy and Spain. PBMCs, B-cell-depleted T cells, or T cells were the source of the cDNA or gDNA that made up the material.

In the study's own analysis: Scientists estimated how many nucleated cells there were by amplifying reference gene primers. This table comes from immunoSEQ multiplex PCR, and its TCRdb copy is limited to in-frame clones, with some not included. For V, J and clone size, that table is used; D and trimming come from the DNA. The sample lists more than 100,000 clones; 84% were seen once. The chain is built from TRBV2 and TRBJ1-2, with 7 nucleotides matching TRBD1. This sequence originates from a human donor in a cohort sampled during active or convalescent COVID-19. Input material: peripheral blood. CDR3 nucleotide sequence: TGTGCCCTGTACGGGACAGCCAACGGCTACACCTTC. Translation: CALYGTANGYTF.